This entry lists 29 T cell receptor beta chains sequenced from one sample in a study of metastatic and nonmetastatic thyroid tumors. TCRdb re-called the PCR reads through MiXCR. The top ten hold around 15% of the sample, which has 20,000 to 30,000 clones, roughly an eighth seen once. Thyroid surgery took place with no prior treatment in any patient. What was sequenced was blood. The source is a female donor with papillary thyroid cancer or a benign thyroid nodule (not recorded which). Some clones in this sample may be carry-over from other donors' samples.

This clone was seen many times. The chain uses TRBV2 and TRBJ2-2, with 7 bases identical to TRBD2. The CDR3 spans 15 residues. Trimming took 3 bases from V and 7 from J; bases not matched to a gene: 8. Germline CDR1 SNHLY, CDR2 FYNNEI. The CDR3 region has the DNA TGTGCCAGCAGTGAGGGCGGGGGTCGGGACGGGGAGCTGTTTTTT. Translating gives CASSEGGGRDGELFF.

The J gene is TRBJ1-1, the V gene TRBV18; D gene ambiguous. V lost 1 base, J lost 1 base, and 7 bases lay in between. The germline gives CDR1 KGHSH, CDR2 LQKENI. The length of the CDR3 is 14 residues. For the CDR3, the DNA is TGTGCCAGCTCACCACGGGCCGGGAACACTGAAGCTTTCTTT. As protein: CASSPRAGNTEAFF.

This clone was detected ten times or more. The gene calls are TRBV6-4 and TRBJ2-2; no firm D call. The V gene's germline CDR1 is MRHNA and CDR2 SNTAGT. With 4 bases removed from V and 6 bases from J, the gap between germline ends came to 9 bases. The CDR3 is 13 residues long. The CDR3 DNA reads TGTGCCAGCAGTGTCACGGCGCCCGGGGAGCTGTTTTTT. The encoded protein is CASSVTAPGELFF.

This clone was found a few times. This may come from a read error, since a much larger clone is one base off. This rearrangement joins TRBV29-1 to TRBJ1-2; a weak D match, TRBD1 (5 bases). This CDR3 has 16 residues. The V gene lost 2 bases and the J gene lost 2 bases, with 18 bases spanning the gap. Germline CDR1 SQVTM, CDR2 ANQGSEA. The CDR3 spells CSVESREAPLNYGYTF. DNA for the CDR3: TGCAGCGTTGAAAGCAGGGAAGCCCCTCTAAACTATGGCTACACCTTC.

The genes are TRBV11-2 and TRBJ2-1; 7 bases agree with TRBD1. J was trimmed by 4 bases and V by 5 bases; bases with no gene match: 11. The CDR3 totals 16 residues. CDR1 is SGHAT, CDR2 FQNNGV, per germline. The CDR3 loop reads CASSRPPGTVYNEQFF. The CDR3 DNA reads as TGTGCCAGCAGCCGCCCACCCGGGACAGTGTACAATGAGCAGTTCTTC.

This clone came up many times. Here the CDR3 DNA reads TGCAGCGCCAGCGGGCGATATGGCTACACCTTC. Residues: CSASGRYGYTF. The rearrangement joins TRBV20-1 to TRBJ1-2, with D unclear. The germline V gene has CDR1 DFQATT and CDR2 SNEGSKA (reference sequence). There are 11 residues in the CDR3.

This clone was detected only a few times. V is TRBV6-5 and J is TRBJ1-5, with 9 bases aligning to TRBD1. Germline assignment: CDR1 MNHEY and CDR2 SVGAGI. J was trimmed by 0 bases and V by 2 bases; bases with no gene match: 8. The CDR3 has 18 amino acids. CDR3 sequence reads: CASSYRDREIYSNQPQHF. The CDR3 region has the DNA TGTGCCAGCAGTTACAGGGACAGGGAAATTTATAGCAATCAGCCCCAGCATTTT.

The V gene is TRBV5-1, the J gene TRBJ1-2; D remains unclear. Trimming left V 0 bases short and J 4 bases short, with 4 bases between. The CDR3 consists of 12 residues. CDR1 is SGHRS and CDR2 is YFSETQ in the germline V gene. Here the CDR3 reads CASSLGSYGYTF. The CDR3 DNA reads as TGCGCCAGCAGCTTGGGTTCCTATGGCTACACCTTC.

This clone was seen ten or more times. This chain connects TRBV9 to TRBJ1-3; 9 bases fit TRBD1. The CDR3 runs 16 residues. The V gene end was trimmed by 0 bases and the J gene end by 4 bases; junction bases not matched to a gene: 5. Per germline, CDR1 SGDLS and CDR2 YYNGEE. The CDR3 here is CASSVAGQGIGNTIYF. In DNA, the CDR3 is TGTGCCAGCAGCGTAGCTGGACAGGGGATAGGAAACACCATATATTTT. Complete variable domain (other parts from reference TRBV9 and TRBJ1-3): DSGVTQTPKHLITATGQRVTLRCSPRSGDLSVYWYQQSLDQGLQFLIQYYNGEERAKGNILERFSAQQFPDLHSELNLSSLELGDSALYFCASSVAGQGIGNTIYFGEGSWLTVV.

The sample holds many counts of this clone. The V and J genes are TRBV27 and TRBJ2-7; D possibly corresponds to TRBD2 (6 bases). The CDR3 runs to 14 residues. Trimming shortened V by 5 bases and J by 2 bases, and 13 bases separated the two germline ends. CDR1 and CDR2 from the germline V gene are MNHEY and SMNVEV (reference sequence). CDR3 protein: CASSRRENPYEQYF. CDR3 nucleotides: TGTGCCAGCAGTAGGCGGGAAAATCCCTACGAGCAGTACTTC.

The V and J genes are TRBV6-4 and TRBJ1-5; weak D call: TRBD1 (6 bases). This CDR3 is 14 amino acids long. V lost 3 bases, J lost 4 bases, and 10 bases lay in between. Per germline, CDR1 MRHNA and CDR2 SNTAGT. The CDR3: CASSEQGGNQPQHF. The CDR3, as DNA: TGTGCCAGCAGTGAACAGGGCGGGAATCAGCCCCAGCATTTT.

This rearrangement joins TRBV30 to TRBJ2-7; 12 bases match TRBD1. The trim removed 1 base at V and 4 bases at J, leaving 5 bases unmatched. The CDR3 consists of 15 residues. Germline loops: CDR1 GTSNPN, CDR2 SVGIG (reference sequence). The CDR3 DNA follows: TGTGCCTGGAGTGGCGGGACAGGGGGCGGTTACGAGCAGTACGTC. It encodes CAWSGGTGGGYEQYV.

The V gene is TRBV6-1, the J gene TRBJ2-1; D is unclear. The CDR3 covers 12 residues. The ends were cut back, 3 bases at V and 4 bases at J, with 4 bases in the middle. Germline CDR1 MNHNS, CDR2 SASEGT. The CDR3 protein is CASSEVYNEQFF. CDR3 bases: TGTGCCAGCAGTGAGGTATACAATGAGCAGTTCTTC.

Many counts were recorded for this clone. This sequence joins TRBV28 and TRBJ1-5, with D possibly matching TRBD1 (6 bases). V lost 5 bases and J lost 6, with 14 bases in between. Germline V gene sequence: CDR1 MDHEN, CDR2 SYDVKM. The CDR3 length is 14 residues. The CDR3: CASSPGGAIQPQHF. CDR3 nucleotide sequence: TGTGCCAGCAGTCCCGGGGGGGCGATTCAGCCCCAGCATTTT.

This clone was counted at least ten times. This chain links TRBV7-6 with TRBJ1-4; TRBD1 agrees at 8 bases. Unmatched junction bases numbered 10, after V lost 5 bases and J lost 8 bases. Germline V gene lookup returns CDR1 SGHVS and CDR2 FNYEAQ. CDR3 length equals 15 residues. The CDR3 DNA sequence: TGTGCCAGCAGCAAACGGACAGGGTTCGGCGAAAAACTGTTTTTT. Translated: CASSKRTGFGEKLFF.

This clone was picked up a small number of times. The chain uses TRBV27 and TRBJ2-7; D is possibly TRBD2 (6 bases). The CDR3 is made up of 15 amino acids. Germline V CDR1 and CDR2: MNHEY, SMNVEV (reference sequence). Between the trimmed V and J ends, which lost 2 bases and 4 bases, there was a span of 15 bases. Here the CDR3 reads CASSLGAGLTYEQYF. DNA of the CDR3: TGTGCCAGCAGTTTAGGGGCTGGACTAACGTACGAGCAGTACTTC.

This clone was counted at least ten times. This sequence joins TRBV28 and TRBJ1-4, with D maybe TRBD1 (6 bases). V was cut by 5 bases and J by 8 bases, with 18 bases left in between. The CDR3 has 15 residues. CDR1 is MDHEN and CDR2 is SYDVKM in the germline V gene. CDR3 protein: CASSPAQGMVEKLFF. The CDR3 region has the DNA TGTGCCAGCAGTCCTGCCCAGGGGATGGTCGAAAAACTGTTTTTT.

This clone was observed a few times. The chain recombines TRBV27 with TRBJ2-5, with D hard to call. With 6 bases removed from V and 6 bases from J, the gap between germline ends came to 14 bases. Germline assignment: CDR1 MNHEY and CDR2 SMNVEV (reference sequence). The CDR3 totals 13 residues. The CDR3 is CASSLLVGQTQYF. CDR3 DNA: TGTGCCAGCAGCCTACTGGTCGGTCAGACCCAGTACTTC.

In this sample, this clone turned up a few times. CDR3 in DNA: TGTGCCACCAGCCTTCGGGTGACGGAGACCTACGAGCAGTACTTC. Translated, it gives CATSLRVTETYEQYF. The chain couples TRBV24-1 to TRBJ2-7; D unresolved. The CDR3 length is 15 residues. V was pared by 7 bases and J by 2 bases, with 17 bases between. In germline, CDR1 is KGHDR, CDR2 SFDVKD.

V and J are TRBV27 and TRBJ2-7, with 7 bases lining up with TRBD2. CDR3 length: 16 amino acids. Germline CDR1 and CDR2: MNHEY and SMNVEV (reference sequence). J was trimmed by 1 base and V by 8 bases; bases with no gene match: 14. In DNA form, the CDR3 reads TGTGCCAGCCATCCAACCCCGGTCGGGGGGTCCTACGAGCAGTACTTC. Translated: CASHPTPVGGSYEQYF.

This clone has a count of ten or more. This chain uses TRBV4-1 with TRBJ2-7, with 7 bases matching TRBD1. Germline V gene sequence: CDR1 MGHRA, CDR2 YSYEKL. V shed 4 bases, J shed 7 bases, and the junction held 13 bases outside the gene matches. The CDR3 extends over 15 amino acids. This CDR3 reads CASSPQGERVREQYF. The CDR3 nucleotides read TGCGCCAGCAGCCCCCAGGGGGAGAGGGTAAGGGAGCAGTACTTC.

This clone ranks as medium-sized. The chain links TRBV6-2 or TRBV6-3 to TRBJ2-7; TRBD2 might be the D (5 bases). The V end was cut by 6 bases, the J end by 0 bases, with 12 bases between. The CDR3 length is 14 residues. Germline lookup yields CDR1 MNHEY and CDR2 SVGEGT. CDR3 region: CASRPDYYSYEQYF. The CDR3 DNA follows: TGTGCCAGCAGGCCCGACTACTACTCCTACGAGCAGTACTTC.

The chain recombines TRBV20-1 with TRBJ1-2; D not certain. This CDR3 is built from 13 residues. CDR1 and CDR2 (germline): DFQATT, SNEGSKA (reference sequence). Trimming cost V 5 bases and J 4 bases, with 14 bases left between them. CDR3 DNA sequence: TGCAGTGCTTCGCAGACTGGAAGCTATGGCTACACCTTC. Translating gives CSASQTGSYGYTF.

The table lists this clone with many counts. The chain carries TRBV7-2 and TRBJ2-5; 9 bases align to TRBD2. The CDR3 runs to 16 residues. V dropped 5 bases and J dropped 2; count of bases not matched to a gene: 9. Germline CDR1 reads SGHTA; CDR2 reads FQGNSA. CDR3 DNA sequence: TGTGCCAGCAGCACGAAAGCGGGAGGACTTCAAGAGACCCAGTACTTC. Its protein product is CASSTKAGGLQETQYF.

This clone was observed many times. The V call is TRBV29-1, the J call TRBJ1-2; D ambiguous. CDR3 length: 15 amino acids. V shed 5 bases and J shed 7 bases, with 23 bases lying between them. CDR1 SQVTM and CDR2 ANQGSEA come from the germline V gene. CDR3 coding DNA: TGCAGCGTTCCCGCCGTTCCCTCCGGAGTTGGTGGCTACACCTTC. This gives the protein CSVPAVPSGVGGYTF.

The rearrangement uses TRBV10-3 and TRBJ2-1; 14 bases agree with TRBD2. CDR3 size: 16 residues. Per the germline V gene, CDR1 is ENHRY and CDR2 is SYGVKD. The V gene end was trimmed by 4 bases and the J gene end by 9 bases; junction bases not matched to a gene: 8. CDR3 sequence (DNA): TGTGCCATCAGTGGCGGACTAGCGGGAGGTTTGGGTGAGCAGTTCTTC. Amino acid sequence: CAISGGLAGGLGEQFF.

J is TRBJ2-5 and V is TRBV20-1; D perhaps matches TRBD2 (6 bases). Germline loops: CDR1 DFQATT, CDR2 SNEGSKA (reference sequence). This CDR3 is built from 14 residues. The V end lost 2 bases, the J end lost 1 base, and 11 bases lay between the germline ends. CDR3 bases: TGCAGTGCTAGAAGTAGGGGAGGCCAAGAGACCCAGTACTTC. This gives the protein CSARSRGGQETQYF.

This clone is judged medium-sized. The J gene is TRBJ2-7, the V gene TRBV3-1; possible D gene TRBD1, 6 bases. This CDR3 has 16 residues. The V and J ends lost 4 bases and 2 bases respectively, with 18 bases between them. Germline-derived CDR1 and CDR2 are LGHDT and YNNKEL (reference sequence). Here the CDR3 reads CASSPLGQEGTYEQYF. The DNA for the CDR3 is TGTGCCAGCAGCCCCCTGGGACAAGAGGGGACCTACGAGCAGTACTTC.

This clone was recorded many times. The chain carries TRBV9 and TRBJ1-4; D is unclear. Germline CDR1 SGDLS, CDR2 YYNGEE. Trimming took 1 base from V and 10 from J, leaving 20 bases between them. This CDR3 comprises 16 residues. The DNA for the CDR3 is TGTGCCAGCAGCGTACATCCCACGTACCCGAACGCAAAACTGTTTTTT. This encodes CASSVHPTYPNAKLFF.